Below are 4 T cell receptor beta chains sequenced from a single sample in a study of T cell responses to AZD1222 COVID-19 vaccine (TCRdb year 2021). This specimen's time point label, interpreted: about 28 days (+/-7) after the second vaccine dose. The library was generated by the immunoSEQ multiplex PCR assay. The source is immuneACCESS, and TCRdb retained only in-frame sequences with V and J called. Part of the clones is not carried over; for the studies checked, unresolved V genes explain less than half of this, and the remainder is unexplained. This sample has tens of thousands of clones in its table, and 83% of those were observed once. The ten most abundant clones make up about 6.3% of the sample. Sequenced here: peripheral blood, sampled 28 days after the second AZD1222 dose. The receptors derive from an adult who received the AZD1222 COVID-19 vaccine.

CDR3: CASSTYNSPLHF. CDR3 coding DNA: TGTGCCAGCAGTACGTATAATTCACCCCTCCACTTT. This sequence joins TRBV6-1 and TRBJ1-6; D gene unclear. The CDR3 loop spans 12 amino acids. V dropped 5 bases and J dropped 4 bases, with 3 bases sitting between them. Germline V lookup: CDR1 MNHNS, CDR2 SASEGT.

This rearrangement joins TRBV7-9 to TRBJ1-6, with a possible D match to TRBD1 (5 bases). Trimming cost V 3 bases and J 11 bases, with 14 bases left between them. Per the germline V gene, CDR1 is SEHNR and CDR2 is FQNEAQ (reference sequence). The CDR3 length is 14 residues. This CDR3 reads CASSFGGSQAPLHF. DNA of the CDR3: TGTGCCAGCAGCTTTGGGGGGTCCCAGGCACCCCTCCACTTT.

This clone was seen a few times. V usage is TRBV29-1 and J usage is TRBJ1-1, with D maybe TRBD1 (5 bases). There are 15 residues in the CDR3. The V and J ends lost 6 bases and 0 bases respectively, with 17 bases between them. CDR1 SQVTM and CDR2 ANQGSEA come from the germline V gene. The CDR3 reads CSVRGGWGMNTEAFF. The CDR3 coding sequence is TGCAGCGTCCGGGGGGGATGGGGGATGAACACTGAAGCTTTCTTT. Based on the CDR3 plus reference TRBV29-1 and TRBJ1-1, the full variable domain is SAVISQKPSRDICQRGTSLTIQCQVDSQVTMMFWYRQQPGQSLTLIATANQGSEATYESGFVIDKFPISRPNLTFSTLTVSNMSPEDSSIYLCSVRGGWGMNTEAFFGQGTRLTVV.

This clone was observed a single time. The chain uses TRBV28 and TRBJ1-1; 9 positions agree with TRBD1. The CDR3 contains 16 residues. V lost 5 bases and J lost 11; bases outside the gene matches: 18. Germline V CDR1 and CDR2: MDHEN, SYDVKM. The CDR3 spells CASSPGIQGALVAAFF. CDR3 coding DNA: TGTGCCAGCAGTCCCGGAATACAGGGGGCGTTGGTTGCTGCTTTCTTT.